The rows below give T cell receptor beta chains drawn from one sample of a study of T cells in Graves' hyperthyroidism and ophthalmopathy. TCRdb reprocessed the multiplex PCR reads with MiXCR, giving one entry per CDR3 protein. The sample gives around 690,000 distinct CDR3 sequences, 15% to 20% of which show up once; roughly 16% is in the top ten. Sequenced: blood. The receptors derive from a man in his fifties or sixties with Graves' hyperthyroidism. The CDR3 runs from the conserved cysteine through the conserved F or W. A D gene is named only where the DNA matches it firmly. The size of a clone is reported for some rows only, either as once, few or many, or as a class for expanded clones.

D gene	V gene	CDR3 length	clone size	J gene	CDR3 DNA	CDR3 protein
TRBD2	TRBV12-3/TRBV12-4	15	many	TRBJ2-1	TGTGCCAGCAGTTTTGGTGGAGCGGGAGGGTATGAGCAGTTCTTC	CASSFGGAGGYEQFF
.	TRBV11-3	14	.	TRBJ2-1	TGTGCCAGCAGCTTAGATGAAAGAAGCGGCTCCCAGTTCTTC	CASSLDERSGSQFF
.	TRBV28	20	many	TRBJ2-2	TGTGCCAGCAGTTTTTTCGATCGCAGGGGCGTCGGCGAGCTCACCGGGGAGCTGTTTTTT	CASSFFDRRGVGELTGELFF
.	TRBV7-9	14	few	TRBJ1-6	TGTGCCAGCAGCTTAGTGGAAGGGACCTCACCCCTCCACTTT	CASSLVEGTSPLHF
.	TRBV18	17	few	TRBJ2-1	TGTGCCAGCTCACCTACCCCGTGGGCCGACGATTACAATGAGCAGTTCTTC	CASSPTPWADDYNEQFF
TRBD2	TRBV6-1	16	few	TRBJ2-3	TGTGCCACCGGGACTAGCGGGAGTCGGGGCACAGATACGCAGTATTTT	CATGTSGSRGTDTQYF
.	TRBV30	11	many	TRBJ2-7	TGTGCCTGGAGTGGACAACACGGGCAGTACTTC	CAWSGQHGQYF
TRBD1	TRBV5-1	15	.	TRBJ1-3	TGCGCCAGCAGCACGGGACAGGGCGGTGGAAACACCATATATTTT	CASSTGQGGGNTIYF
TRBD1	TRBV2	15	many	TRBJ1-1	TGTGCCAGCAGTGAAGACTCAGGGGGGAACACTGAAGCTTTCTTT	CASSEDSGGNTEAFF
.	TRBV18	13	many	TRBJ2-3	TGTGCCAGCTCACCACCCGTCACAGATACGCAGTATTTT	CASSPPVTDTQYF
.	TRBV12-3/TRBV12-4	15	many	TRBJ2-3	TGTGCCAGCAGGGAAAGCGGAGCTAGCACAGATACGCAGTATTTT	CASRESGASTDTQYF
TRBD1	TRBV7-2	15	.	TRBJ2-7	TGTGCCAGCAGTGTATCGACAGGGTCTCCCTACGAGCAGTACTTC	CASSVSTGSPYEQYF
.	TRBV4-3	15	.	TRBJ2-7	TGCGCCAGCAGCCAAGCCACTAGAGAGGACTACGAGCAGTACTTC	CASSQATREDYEQYF
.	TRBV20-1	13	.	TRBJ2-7	TGCAGTGCTAGAGAATCAGGTTCCTACGAGCAGTACTTC	CSARESGSYEQYF
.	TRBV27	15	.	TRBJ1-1	TGTGCCAGCAGTGTAGGGGCGTCAGCGTACACTGAAGCTTTCTTT	CASSVGASAYTEAFF
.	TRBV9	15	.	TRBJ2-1	TGTGCCAGCAGCGTAGCTCAACAGGGAGGGAATGAGCAGTTCTTC	CASSVAQQGGNEQFF
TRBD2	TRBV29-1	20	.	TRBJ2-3	TGCAGCGTTGTGCCTAAGGTGCTAGCGGGGTTTTATTCTAGCACAGATACGCAGTATTTT	CSVVPKVLAGFYSSTDTQYF
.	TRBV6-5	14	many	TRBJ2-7	TGTGCCAGCAGTTACTCGATCGTAGCCTACGAGCAGTACTTC	CASSYSIVAYEQYF
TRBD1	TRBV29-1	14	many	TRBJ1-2	TGCAGCGCCGCGACAGGGACCGGTCCCTATGGCTACACCTTC	CSAATGTGPYGYTF
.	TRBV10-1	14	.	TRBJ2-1	TGCGCCAGCAGTGAAGGGGCAGCGTACAATGAGCAGTTCTTC	CASSEGAAYNEQFF
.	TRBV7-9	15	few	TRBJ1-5	TGTGCCAGCAGCCCCGGACAAATACAGAATCAGCCCCAGCATTTT	CASSPGQIQNQPQHF
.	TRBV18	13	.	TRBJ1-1	TGTGCCAGCTCACCCGACAGGTCAGCTGAAGCTTTCTTT	CASSPDRSAEAFF
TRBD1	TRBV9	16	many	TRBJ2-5	TGTGCCAGCAGCTTACAACCCGGGACAGGGGAGGAGACCCAGTACTTC	CASSLQPGTGEETQYF
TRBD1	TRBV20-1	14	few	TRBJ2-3	TGCAGAGCCAGGACAGGGGACGGCACAGATACGCAGTATTTT	CRARTGDGTDTQYF
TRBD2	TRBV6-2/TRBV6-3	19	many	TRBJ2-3	TGTGCCAGCAGCTTACAACCGGGACTAGCGGGAGGGCGTGGAGATACGCAGTATTTT	CASSLQPGLAGGRGDTQYF
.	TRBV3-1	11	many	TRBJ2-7	TGTGCCAGCAGGCAGGGAACCGAGCAGTACTTC	CASRQGTEQYF
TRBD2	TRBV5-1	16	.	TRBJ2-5	TGCGCCAGCAGCTTGGGGTGGGAGGGCCCTAGAGAGACCCAGTACTTC	CASSLGWEGPRETQYF
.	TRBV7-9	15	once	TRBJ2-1	TGTGCCAGCAGCTTAGGGCCCTCGTGGGTAGGGGAGCAGTTCTTC	CASSLGPSWVGEQFF
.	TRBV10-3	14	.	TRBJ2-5	TGTGCCATCAGTGAGAGCCGGGTTCAGGAGACCCAGTACTTC	CAISESRVQETQYF
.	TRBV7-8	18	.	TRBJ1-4	TGTGCCAGCAGCCCAGGACGGGACCCACTGGCAACTAATGAAAAACTGTTTTTT	CASSPGRDPLATNEKLFF
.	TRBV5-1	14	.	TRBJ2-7	TGCGCCAGCAGCTTGATTCCGCACCAAACCGAGCAGTACTTC	CASSLIPHQTEQYF
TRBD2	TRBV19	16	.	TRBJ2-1	TGTGCCAGTAGTATAGGGGGGGGGTGGTCCTACAATGAGCAGTTCTTC	CASSIGGGWSYNEQFF
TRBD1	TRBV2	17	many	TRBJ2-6	TGTGCCAGCAGTGAAACACAGGGGGCGCCTGGGGCCAACGTCCTGACTTTC	CASSETQGAPGANVLTF
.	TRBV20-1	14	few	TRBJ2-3	TGCAGTGCTAGTGGGGCCTCGGTCACAGATACGCAGTATTTT	CSASGASVTDTQYF